The 20 T cell receptor beta chains reported below all come from one sample, sequenced in a study of T cells in Graves' hyperthyroidism and ophthalmopathy (dated by TCRdb to between 2018 and 2021). Libraries were built with multiplex PCR. The data were produced on an Illumina HiSeq 2000. TCR beta CDR3 regions were amplified from RNA transcripts. The TCR CDR3 was subjected to a first round of RT-PCR using the HTBI primer set and the Qiagen OneStep RT-PCR kit. TCRdb's own reprocessing of the public reads used fastp at Q25 and MiXCR and kept productive beta chains. Merged by CDR3 protein, the rows form single entries marked with the most common genes and DNA. The sample table contains under 400,000 distinct CDR3 sequences; only one count was recorded for around 16% of them. The top ten constitute around 35% of the sample. Source material: blood. The receptors derive from a man in his thirties or forties with Graves' hyperthyroidism.

This chain connects TRBV20-1 to TRBJ1-5; D possibly corresponds to TRBD1 (5 bases). V was shortened by 2 bases and J by 4 bases, with 9 bases between the two germline ends. Germline CDR1 is DFQATT and CDR2 is SNEGSKA (reference sequence). CDR3 length equals 13 residues. CDR3 residues: CSARSRGNQPQHF. The CDR3 DNA follows: TGCAGTGCTAGATCCCGGGGGAATCAGCCCCAGCATTTT.

This clonotype turned up a few times. This chain links TRBV20-1 with TRBJ1-4; maybe TRBD1 (6 bases). Germline CDR1 reads DFQATT; CDR2 reads SNEGSKA (reference sequence). The CDR3 extends over 15 amino acids. Trimming took off 4 bases at V and 5 bases at J, with 17 bases between the two ends. The CDR3 coding sequence is TGCAGTGCTACCGGCGGGGGCGCAAACAATGAAAAACTGTTTTTT. It specifies CSATGGGANNEKLFF.

There are many counts of this clonotype. The gene calls are TRBV20-1 and TRBJ1-1; D gene uncertain. The CDR3 consists of 14 residues. Trimming shortened V by 6 bases and J by 0 bases, and 14 bases separated the two germline ends. Germline CDR1 DFQATT, CDR2 SNEGSKA (reference sequence). CDR3 sequence: CSASLKGLNTEAFF. CDR3 sequence (DNA): TGCAGTGCCAGCCTAAAGGGTCTGAACACTGAAGCTTTCTTT.

This clonotype was seen repeatedly, ten times or more. Here the CDR3 DNA reads TGCGCCAGCAGCTTGGTGAGCGGGAGCTCGGGAGATACGCAGTATTTT. This sequence encodes CASSLVSGSSGDTQYF. The chain recombines TRBV5-1 with TRBJ2-3; 8 bases are a match to TRBD2. The germline CDR1 and CDR2 sequences are SGHRS and YFSETQ. Trimming at V came to 0 bases and at J to 5 bases, leaving 8 bases not matched to a gene. The CDR3 is 16 residues long.

This clonotype has ten or more counts. The chain couples TRBV18 to TRBJ2-7; 7 bases are a match to TRBD2. CDR1 KGHSH and CDR2 LQKENI come from the germline V gene. There are 13 residues in the CDR3. Trimming cost V 6 bases and J 5 bases; bases outside gene matches: 7. CDR3 residues: CASSPGGSDEQYF. In nucleotides, the CDR3 is TGTGCCAGCTCCCCGGGGGGATCGGACGAGCAGTACTTC.

V gene TRBV20-1 combines with J gene TRBJ2-6; tentative D call: TRBD1 (7 bases). The CDR3 is made up of 19 amino acids. Deletions cut 3 bases from V and 0 bases from J, with 21 bases between. Germline V gene sequence: CDR1 DFQATT, CDR2 SNEGSKA (reference sequence). CDR3 sequence reads: CSASFPAGQSPSGANVLTF. DNA of the CDR3: TGCAGTGCTAGTTTTCCCGCGGGACAGAGCCCCTCTGGGGCCAACGTCCTGACTTTC.

The table lists this clonotype with many counts. V is TRBV30 and J is TRBJ1-4, with D hard to call. The CDR3 is 16 residues long. V was cut by 4 bases and J by 7 bases, with 22 bases left in between. The V gene's germline CDR1 is GTSNPN and CDR2 SVGIG (reference sequence). In DNA, the CDR3 is TGTGCCTGGACCCGGGTGAATGTCAGGTCGAGTGAAAAACTGTTTTTT. This gives the protein CAWTRVNVRSSEKLFF.

V is TRBV9 and J is TRBJ2-1; a weak D match, TRBD2 (6 bases). Germline V CDR1 and CDR2: SGDLS, YYNGEE. The V and J ends lost 0 bases and 2 bases respectively, with 9 bases between them. The CDR3 runs 15 residues. CDR3 nucleotide sequence: TGTGCCAGCAGCGTAGCGGGAGCCGCCTACAATGAGCAGTTCTTC. It codes for CASSVAGAAYNEQFF.

This clonotype was detected only a few times. The V and J genes are TRBV20-1 and TRBJ1-1, with a tentative D call TRBD1 (5 bases). There are 14 residues in the CDR3. The V end was cut by 3 bases, the J end by 1 base, with 12 bases between. Germline assignment: CDR1 DFQATT and CDR2 SNEGSKA (reference sequence). CDR3 loop: CSARLGPPNTEAFF. The CDR3 nucleotides are TGCAGTGCTAGGCTGGGACCGCCGAACACTGAAGCTTTCTTT.

The chain links TRBV11-2 to TRBJ2-7; 9 bases are shared with TRBD1. Germline values: CDR1 SGHAT, CDR2 FQNNGV. The CDR3 sequence is 17 residues long. V was pared by 5 bases and J by 2 bases, with 13 bases of the junction left unmatched. DNA for the CDR3: TGTGCCAGCAGCCCCTTTGGCGGGACAGGGTCCACCTACGAGCAGTACTTC. Protein product: CASSPFGGTGSTYEQYF.

CDR3 bases: TGCGCCAGCTTACCGCAGGGGGATAATTCACCCCTCCACTTT. As protein: CASLPQGDNSPLHF. The chain combines TRBV10-2 with TRBJ1-6; TRBD1 matches at 7 bases. Trimming removed 8 bases from V and 5 bases from J; junction bases left unmatched: 6. CDR1 WSHSY and CDR2 SAAADI come from the germline V gene. The CDR3 runs to 14 residues.

This clonotype was observed a handful of times. This rearrangement joins TRBV5-1 to TRBJ1-1; D may be TRBD1 (6 bases). Germline V gene sequence: CDR1 SGHRS, CDR2 YFSETQ. V gave up 4 bases and J gave up 0 bases, with 13 bases separating them. The CDR3 covers 15 residues. As DNA, the CDR3 is TGCGCCAGCAGCCCATGGGACACCATGAACACTGAAGCTTTCTTT. Translating it yields CASSPWDTMNTEAFF.

The genes are TRBV19 and TRBJ2-1; 9 positions match TRBD2. Germline V CDR1 and CDR2: LNHDA, SQIVND (reference sequence). Trimming cost V 7 bases and J 9 bases; bases outside gene matches: 10. This CDR3 comprises 14 residues. The CDR3 nucleotides read TGTGCCAGTACCGTGGACTTTAGCGGGGGTGAGCAGTTCTTC. Its translation: CASTVDFSGGEQFF.

The J gene is TRBJ1-4, the V gene TRBV12-3 or TRBV12-4; D not certain. This CDR3 is 14 amino acids long. The V gene lost 3 bases and the J gene lost 0 bases, with 5 bases spanning the gap. The CDR3, as DNA: TGTGCCAGCAGTTTTCTTACAACTAATGAAAAACTGTTTTTT. It codes for CASSFLTTNEKLFF.

Of note for this clonotype: The CDR3 does not close with the conserved phenylalanine or tryptophan, likely indicating a read error. The chain combines TRBV18 with TRBJ1-3; D not certain. Germline CDR1 KGHSH, CDR2 LQKENI. The CDR3 runs 14 residues. Trimming stripped 5 bases from V and 1 base from J, with 9 bases between. The CDR3 region is CASSGGVSGNTIYS. CDR3 nucleotide sequence: TGTGCCAGCTCAGGAGGCGTTTCTGGAAACACCATATATTCT.

This clonotype showed up just a few times. This chain links TRBV10-3 with TRBJ2-1, with D possibly matching TRBD2 (6 bases). Germline CDR1 reads ENHRY; CDR2 reads SYGVKD. The CDR3 has 13 residues. Trimming left V 2 bases short and J 9 bases short, with 11 bases between. CDR3: CAISETSPSEQFF. CDR3 DNA: TGTGCCATCAGTGAGACTAGCCCGAGTGAGCAGTTCTTC.

With regard to this clonotype: A much larger clonotype is one base distant, so this may be a read error. The rearrangement links TRBV28 to TRBJ2-2, with TRBD2 matching over 8 bases. Germline CDR1 and CDR2: MDHEN and SYDVKM. CDR3 length equals 15 residues. The CDR3, as DNA: TGTGCCAGCAGTTTAACACTAGCGGACACCAGGGAGCTGTTTTTT. It specifies CASSLTLADTRELFF.

Comments on this clonotype: The junction differs from germline at one of its ends, possibly a read error. The genes are TRBV12-3 or TRBV12-4 and TRBJ2-2, with D perhaps matching TRBD2 (6 bases). The CDR3 totals 13 residues. The CDR3 is CATLPPNTGGLFF. CDR3 DNA: TGTGCCACCTTACCACCGAACACCGGGGGGCTGTTTTTT.

In its sample, this clonotype was seen many times. The chain combines TRBV28 with TRBJ2-5, with D hard to call. Trimming cost V 8 bases and J 4 bases, with 8 bases left between them. The V gene's germline CDR1 is MDHEN and CDR2 SYDVKM. The CDR3 runs to 11 residues. This CDR3 is CASGDRETQYF. The CDR3 DNA reads as TGTGCCAGCGGGGATCGAGAGACCCAGTACTTC.

The chain joins TRBV6-1 to TRBJ1-4; D gene unclear. CDR1 is MNHNS and CDR2 is SASEGT in the germline V gene. V gave up 5 bases and J gave up 9 bases, with 16 bases separating them. The CDR3 is made up of 14 amino acids. The CDR3 spells CASSSTNNDKKLFF. CDR3 DNA sequence: TGTGCCAGCAGTTCTACAAACAACGACAAAAAACTGTTTTTT.